The entry that follows covers one T cell receptor beta chain sequence. The data are from a study of blood T cell repertoires in COVID-19. TCRdb's copy holds only in-frame clones and misses some; the assay was immunoSEQ multiplex PCR. The sample lists about 120,000 clones, roughly three quarters occurring once. The germline V gene encodes CDR1 GTSNPN and CDR2 SVGIG (reference sequence). CDR3 length: 14 residues. V was trimmed by 3 bases and J by 4 bases, leaving 13 bases between them. Material for sequencing was peripheral blood. This chain connects TRBV30 to TRBJ1-5; D perhaps matches TRBD1 (5 bases). The receptor's source is a woman older than 75 with acute or convalescent COVID-19. The CDR3 protein is CAWRGPAGNQPQHF. The CDR3 DNA follows: TGTGCCTGGAGGGGTCCCGCAGGGAATCAGCCCCAGCATTTT.